These 11 T cell receptor beta chains were sequenced from one sample in a study of cytomegalovirus exposure and HLA in healthy donors (TCRdb year 2017). The library was produced with the immunoSEQ multiplex PCR assay. The multiplex PCR relied on a mix of 60 forward primers for TCR Vbeta segments and 13 reverse primers for TCR Jbeta segments. The clones in this table, taken by TCRdb from immuneACCESS, are in-frame only. Not every clone is retained; where verified, under half of the shortfall comes from an unresolved V gene, and the cause of the rest is unknown. The sample table shows under 200,000 clones, and roughly four fifths are seen once. The biggest ten clones account for approximately 1.5% of the sample. The sequencing sample was made of PBMCs. These receptors all come from a man aged 40-49 years in good health and CMV-seronegative.

The genes are TRBV5-1 and TRBJ1-2; TRBD1 might be the D (5 bases). Germline V CDR1 and CDR2: SGHRS, YFSETQ. The CDR3 loop spans 17 amino acids. V was pared by 3 bases and J by 4 bases, with 22 bases between. The CDR3 DNA reads TGCGCCAGCAGCTCCAGCTATCAGGGCCCTGGCGTCTATGGCTACACCTTC. It codes for CASSSSYQGPGVYGYTF.

This clone was seen only a few times. The V and J genes are TRBV6-5 and TRBJ2-2, with 10 bases aligning to TRBD2. CDR3 size: 13 residues. V lost 5 bases to trimming and J lost 6 bases; unmatched junction nucleotides: 0. The germline gives CDR1 MNHEY, CDR2 SVGAGI. The CDR3 reads CASSGTSAGELFF. The DNA for the CDR3 is TGTGCCAGCAGTGGGACTAGCGCCGGGGAGCTGTTTTTT.

The chain joins TRBV7-3 to TRBJ1-2; 9 nucleotides match TRBD1. The germline CDR1 and CDR2 sequences are SGHTA and FQGTGA. V lost 5 bases and J lost 7; bases outside the gene matches: 5. This CDR3 has 13 residues. The CDR3 loop reads CASSAQGAGGYTF. CDR3 nucleotides: TGTGCCAGCAGCGCACAGGGGGCTGGTGGCTACACCTTC.

About this clone itself: An end of the junction differs from the germline gene, which may be a read error. The chain is built from TRBV5-4 and TRBJ2-3; D uncertain. The CDR3 runs 16 residues. Germline assignment: CDR1 SGHNT and CDR2 YYREEE (reference sequence). CDR3 sequence (DNA): TGTGCCAGCAGCTCTGGGTCGAAATTAAACACAGATGCGCAGTATTTT. This encodes CASSSGSKLNTDAQYF.

The chain employs TRBV19 and TRBJ2-2, with TRBD2 identical over 8 bases. Unmatched junction bases numbered 2, after V lost 3 bases and J lost 2 bases. This CDR3 region has 15 residues. The germline V gene encodes CDR1 LNHDA and CDR2 SQIVND (reference sequence). The CDR3 loop reads CASSIGLANTGELFF. As DNA, the CDR3 is TGTGCCAGTAGTATCGGACTAGCCAACACCGGGGAGCTGTTTTTT.

This clone was counted once. The V and J genes are TRBV7-7 and TRBJ1-4; D is perhaps TRBD1 (5 bases). The CDR3 has 13 amino acids. Germline lookup yields CDR1 SSHAT and CDR2 FNYEAQ (reference sequence). The V end lost 5 bases, the J end lost 8 bases, and 12 bases lay between the germline ends. The CDR3 nucleotides read TGTGCCAGCAGCGCTGGGGCGCAGGAAAAACTGTTTTTT. Protein sequence: CASSAGAQEKLFF.

The chain combines TRBV25-1 with TRBJ1-2; no definite D call. CDR1 is MGHDK and CDR2 is SYGVNS in the germline V gene. V was trimmed by 2 bases and J by 7 bases, leaving 20 bases between them. The CDR3 extends over 16 amino acids. The CDR3 loop is CASSEHRAGWAGGYTF. The CDR3 region has the DNA TGTGCCAGCAGTGAACATAGGGCCGGGTGGGCGGGTGGCTACACCTTC.

The rearrangement uses TRBV7-9 and TRBJ2-3; TRBD2 aligns across 10 bases. Per germline, CDR1 SEHNR and CDR2 FQNEAQ (reference sequence). The CDR3 consists of 17 residues. The junction had 4 bases not matched to a gene; V was cut back by 1 base and J by 0 bases. CDR3 DNA: TGTGCCAGCAGCTTAGGGGCTAGCGGGAGTAGCACAGATACGCAGTATTTT. It specifies CASSLGASGSSTDTQYF.

This chain uses TRBV30 with TRBJ1-1; 7 bases line up with TRBD1. Germline assignment: CDR1 GTSNPN and CDR2 SVGIG (reference sequence). V was clipped by 0 bases and J by 6 bases; unmatched bases: 7. This CDR3 comprises 14 residues. DNA of the CDR3: TGTGCCTGGAGTGTAGAGTTGGGGACAGCTGAAGCTTTCTTT. Translation: CAWSVELGTAEAFF.

On this clone: At one end the junction does not follow the germline gene, possibly because of a read error. The chain employs TRBV2 and TRBJ2-7; D is ambiguous. The CDR3 loop spans 10 amino acids. CDR1 SNHLY and CDR2 FYNNEI come from the germline V gene. CDR3 residues: CASSEALVHF. DNA of the CDR3: TGTGCCAGCAGTGAAGCGCTAGTGCACTTC. The full variable domain, its missing parts supplied by reference TRBV2 and TRBJ2-7, is EPEVTQTPSHQVTQMGQEVILRCVPISNHLYFYWYRQILGQKVEFLVSFYNNEISEKSEIFDDQFSVERPDGSNFTLKIRSTKLEDSAMYFCASSEALVHFGPGTRLTVT.

The V and J genes are TRBV21-1 and TRBJ2-3; the D call of TRBD2 is as the table states it, not checked on the DNA. TRBV21-1 is listed as a pseudogene. The CDR3 has 12 amino acids. The chain's CDR3 is CASSKPSDTQYF. For the CDR3, the DNA is TGTGCCAGCAGCAAACCTTCAGATACGCAGTATTTT.